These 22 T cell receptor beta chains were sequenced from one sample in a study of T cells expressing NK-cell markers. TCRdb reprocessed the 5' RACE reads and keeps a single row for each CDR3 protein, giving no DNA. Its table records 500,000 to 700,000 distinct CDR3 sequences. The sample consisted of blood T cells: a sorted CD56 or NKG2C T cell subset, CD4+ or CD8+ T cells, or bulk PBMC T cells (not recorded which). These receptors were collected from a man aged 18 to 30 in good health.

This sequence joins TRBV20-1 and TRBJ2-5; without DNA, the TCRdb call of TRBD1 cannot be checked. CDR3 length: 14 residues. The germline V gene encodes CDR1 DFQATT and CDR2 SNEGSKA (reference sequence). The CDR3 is CSAMETGGLETQYF.

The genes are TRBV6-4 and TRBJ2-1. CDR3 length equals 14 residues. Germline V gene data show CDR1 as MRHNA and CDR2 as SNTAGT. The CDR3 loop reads CASSDSGNYNEQFF.

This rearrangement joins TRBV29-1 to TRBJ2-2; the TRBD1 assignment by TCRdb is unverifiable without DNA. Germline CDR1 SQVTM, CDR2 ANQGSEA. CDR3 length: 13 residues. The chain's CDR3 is CSARTGMTGELFF.

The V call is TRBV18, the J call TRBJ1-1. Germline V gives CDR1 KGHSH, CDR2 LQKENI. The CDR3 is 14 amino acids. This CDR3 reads CASLAGTLNTEAFF.

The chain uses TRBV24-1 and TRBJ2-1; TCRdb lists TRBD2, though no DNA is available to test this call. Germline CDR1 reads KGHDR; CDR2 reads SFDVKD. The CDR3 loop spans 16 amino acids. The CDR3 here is CATSDDWTSGYNEQFF.

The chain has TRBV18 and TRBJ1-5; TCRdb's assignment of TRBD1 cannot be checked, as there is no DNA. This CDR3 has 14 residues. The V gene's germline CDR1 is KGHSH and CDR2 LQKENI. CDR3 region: CASSIGDGNQPQHF.

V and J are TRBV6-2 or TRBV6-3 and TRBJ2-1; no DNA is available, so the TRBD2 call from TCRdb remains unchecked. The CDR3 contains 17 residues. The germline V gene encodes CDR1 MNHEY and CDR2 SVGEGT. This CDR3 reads CASSRRSASGSGNEQFF.

The CDR3 is CASTLGDYKNVLTF. The chain uses TRBV7-9 and TRBJ2-6; TCRdb gives TRBD1 as the D gene, but with no DNA this cannot be confirmed. This CDR3 is 14 amino acids long. The V gene's germline CDR1 is SEHNR and CDR2 FQNEAQ (reference sequence). Combining the CDR3 with reference TRBV7-9 and TRBJ2-6 gives the whole variable domain DTGVSQNPRHKITKRGQNVTFRCDPISEHNRLYWYRQTLGQGPEFLTYFQNEAQLEKSRLLSDRFSAERPKGSFSTLEIQRTEQGDSAMYLCASTLGDYKNVLTFGAGSRLTVL.

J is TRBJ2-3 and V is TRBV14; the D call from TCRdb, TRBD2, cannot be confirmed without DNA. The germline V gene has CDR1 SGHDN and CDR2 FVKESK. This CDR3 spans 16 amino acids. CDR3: CASSQGGGTVGDTQYF. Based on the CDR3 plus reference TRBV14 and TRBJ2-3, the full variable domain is EAGVTQFPSHSVIEKGQTVTLRCDPISGHDNLYWYRRVMGKEIKFLLHFVKESKQDESGMPNNRFLAERTGGTYSTLKVQPAELEDSGVYFCASSQGGGTVGDTQYFGPGTRLTVL.

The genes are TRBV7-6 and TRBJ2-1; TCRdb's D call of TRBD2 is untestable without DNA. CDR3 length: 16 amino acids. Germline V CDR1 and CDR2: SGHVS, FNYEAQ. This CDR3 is CASSSSTSGGVSQQFF.

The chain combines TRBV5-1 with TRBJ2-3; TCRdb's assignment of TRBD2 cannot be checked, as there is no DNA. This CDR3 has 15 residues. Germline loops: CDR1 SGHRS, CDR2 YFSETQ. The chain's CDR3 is CASSFWEGPTDTQYF.

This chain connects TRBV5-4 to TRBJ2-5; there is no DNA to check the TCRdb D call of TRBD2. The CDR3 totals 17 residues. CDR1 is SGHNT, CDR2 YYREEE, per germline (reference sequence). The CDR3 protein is CASSLWREGPDEETQYF.

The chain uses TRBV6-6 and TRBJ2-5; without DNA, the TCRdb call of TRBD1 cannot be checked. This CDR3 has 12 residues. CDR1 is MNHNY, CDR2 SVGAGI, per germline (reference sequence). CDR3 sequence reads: CATSGGQETQYF.

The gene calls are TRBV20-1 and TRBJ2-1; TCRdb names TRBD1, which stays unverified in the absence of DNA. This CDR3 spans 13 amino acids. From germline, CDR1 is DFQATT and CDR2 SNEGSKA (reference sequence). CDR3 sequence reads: CSVGQGADNEQFF.

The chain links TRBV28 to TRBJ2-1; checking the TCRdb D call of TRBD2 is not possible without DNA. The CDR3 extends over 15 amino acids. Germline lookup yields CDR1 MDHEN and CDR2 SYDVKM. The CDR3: CASRLREVSYNEQFF.

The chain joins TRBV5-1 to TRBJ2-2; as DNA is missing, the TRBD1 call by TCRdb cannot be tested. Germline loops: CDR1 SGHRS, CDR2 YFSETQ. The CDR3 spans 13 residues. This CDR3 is CASSLRGSGELFF.

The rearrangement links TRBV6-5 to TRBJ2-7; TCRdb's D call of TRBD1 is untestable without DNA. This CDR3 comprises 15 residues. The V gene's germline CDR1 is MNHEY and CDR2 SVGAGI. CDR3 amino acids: CASSYGRSTSYEQYF.

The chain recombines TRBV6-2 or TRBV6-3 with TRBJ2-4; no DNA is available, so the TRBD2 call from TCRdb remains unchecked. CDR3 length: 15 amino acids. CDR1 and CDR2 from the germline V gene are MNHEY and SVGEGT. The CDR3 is CASSYPSASKNIQYF.

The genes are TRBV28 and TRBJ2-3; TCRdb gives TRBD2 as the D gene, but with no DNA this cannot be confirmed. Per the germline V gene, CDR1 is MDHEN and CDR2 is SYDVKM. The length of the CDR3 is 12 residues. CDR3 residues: CASSFDPSTQYF.

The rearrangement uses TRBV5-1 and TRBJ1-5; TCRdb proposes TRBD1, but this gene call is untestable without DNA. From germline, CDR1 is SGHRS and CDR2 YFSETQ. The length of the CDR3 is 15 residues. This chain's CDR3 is CASSETGYSNQPQHF.

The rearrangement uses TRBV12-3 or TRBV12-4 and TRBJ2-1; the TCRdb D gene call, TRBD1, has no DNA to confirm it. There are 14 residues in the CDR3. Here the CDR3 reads CARGGILSYNEQFF.

This CDR3 is CASSFGAADNEQFF. The chain couples TRBV5-1 to TRBJ2-1; TCRdb names TRBD2, which stays unverified in the absence of DNA. Per the germline V gene, CDR1 is SGHRS and CDR2 is YFSETQ. This CDR3 has 14 residues. The whole variable domain, remainder taken from reference TRBV5-1 and TRBJ2-1, is KAGVTQTPRYLIKTRGQQVTLSCSPISGHRSVSWYQQTPGQGLQFLFEYFSETQRNKGNFPGRFSGRQFSNSRSEMNVSTLELGDSALYLCASSFGAADNEQFFGPGTRLTVL.